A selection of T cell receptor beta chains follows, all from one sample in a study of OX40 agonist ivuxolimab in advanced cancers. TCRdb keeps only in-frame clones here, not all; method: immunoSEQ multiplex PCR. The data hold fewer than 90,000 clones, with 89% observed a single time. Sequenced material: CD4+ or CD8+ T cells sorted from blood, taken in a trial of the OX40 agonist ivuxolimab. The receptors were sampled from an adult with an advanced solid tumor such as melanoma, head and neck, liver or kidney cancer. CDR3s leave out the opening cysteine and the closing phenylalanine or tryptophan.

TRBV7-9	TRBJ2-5	ASSLNLQETQY
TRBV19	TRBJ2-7	ASSRSSTPLGEQY
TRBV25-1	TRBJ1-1	ASSDGLGAF
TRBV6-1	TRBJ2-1	ASSSYPANEQF
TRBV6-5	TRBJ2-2	ASSYSRDTGELF
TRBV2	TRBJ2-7	ASSLTGRSYEQY
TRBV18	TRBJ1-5	ASSYKGTHSNQPQH
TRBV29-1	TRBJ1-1	SVEGGRTVNTEAF
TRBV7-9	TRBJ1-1	ASSSVSTEAF
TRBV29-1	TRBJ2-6	SAGDSGANVLT
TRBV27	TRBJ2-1	ASSFRVDNEQF
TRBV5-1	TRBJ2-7	ASSPAPGQGTSYEQY
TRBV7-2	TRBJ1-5	ASSDRDSNQPQH
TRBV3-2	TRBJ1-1	ASPRMN
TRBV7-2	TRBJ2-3	ASSLLDTWGTDTQY
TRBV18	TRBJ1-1	ASSSETGGTEAF
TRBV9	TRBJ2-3	AFPGAGCGDTQY
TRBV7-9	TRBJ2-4	ASSLPIAKNIQY
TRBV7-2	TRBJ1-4	ASSLVGGALFEKLF
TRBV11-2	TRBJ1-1	ASSMNTEAF
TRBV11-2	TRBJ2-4	ASSPWRTGGVLAKNIQY
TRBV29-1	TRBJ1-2	SVGVGGSSYGYT
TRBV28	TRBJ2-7	ASSYAWTGGYEQY
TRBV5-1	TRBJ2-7	ASRRGLAGDYEQY
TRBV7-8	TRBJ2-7	ASSSGRDRVYEQY
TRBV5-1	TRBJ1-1	ASSLEGQGDTEAF
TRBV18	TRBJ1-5	ASSPEGSEPQH
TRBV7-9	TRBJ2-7	ASSLGAGGSGGEQY
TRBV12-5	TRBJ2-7	ASGSAGRYEQY
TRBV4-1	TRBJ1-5	ASSQDRDWGRDQPQH
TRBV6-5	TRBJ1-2	ASSSPTGMEYGYT
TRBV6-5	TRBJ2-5	ASTLQGGGETQY
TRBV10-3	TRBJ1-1	AISGTVSVTEAF
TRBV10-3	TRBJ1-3	AISDDRGGNTIY
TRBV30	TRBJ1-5	AWSSGQLLNQPQH
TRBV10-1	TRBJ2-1	ASSESARNEQF
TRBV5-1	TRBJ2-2	ASSPDNQVGELF
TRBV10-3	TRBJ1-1	AISERDRAAEAF
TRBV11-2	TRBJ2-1	ASSLYGVVVYNEQF
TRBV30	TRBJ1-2	AWSPGVMNYGYT
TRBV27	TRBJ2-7	ASKGSTTYEQY
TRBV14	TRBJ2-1	ASSSPGLAGFSSYNEQF
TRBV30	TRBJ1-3	AWAGGSGNTIY
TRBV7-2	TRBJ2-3	ASSPRTLQDTQY
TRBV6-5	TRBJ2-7	ASRQGQNTYEQY
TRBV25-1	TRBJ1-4	ASSEYPGQGGEKLF
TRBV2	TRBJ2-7	ASSASGRGAYEQY
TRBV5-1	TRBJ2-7	ASSLDTSGRASHEQY
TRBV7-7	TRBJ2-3	ASSSGQNPDTQY
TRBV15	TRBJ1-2	ATSRDPGQGAINT
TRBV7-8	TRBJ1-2	ASSLAVGGQGYT
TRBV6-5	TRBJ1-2	ASSSVGGNGYT
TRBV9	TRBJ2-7	ASSVSRGGYEQY